This TCR beta chain was sequenced during a study of CD8+ T cells in alopecia areata. Overall study context: Tofacitinib therapy lasting 6 to 18 months was followed by 6 months off drug. Scoring treated patients' severity relied on the percentage of scalp area affected.

With regard to this clone: Its antigen is as yet unknown.

Extraction of RNA preceded its reverse transcription into cDNA, which served as the sequencing template. Profiling relied on immunoSEQ multiplex PCR, and the TCRdb table lists in-frame clones only, not all of them. The sample includes around 200,000 clones, around 50% of them seen just once. The CDR3 consists of 11 residues. Per germline, CDR1 GTSNPN and CDR2 SVGIG (reference sequence). V dropped 4 bases and J dropped 5 bases, with 9 bases sitting between them. General observations from the study: Mouse data revealed clearer TCR sharing than patient data did, a gap possibly tied to HLA.

The treatment here: oral pan-JAK inhibitor, 5-10 mg twice daily. This TCR derives from a human donor with alopecia areata. V gene TRBV30 combines with J gene TRBJ2-7; D is perhaps TRBD1 (6 bases). The sample in question was CD8+ T cells sorted from blood, obtained at week 24, from a patient treated with tofacitinib. CDR3: CAWNRDHEQYF. The DNA for the CDR3 is TGTGCCTGGAACAGGGACCACGAGCAGTACTTC.